These 15 T cell receptor beta chains came from one sample sequenced in a study of OX40 agonist ivuxolimab in advanced cancers. Some clones are missing from TCRdb's copy, which holds only in-frame ones; the method was immunoSEQ multiplex PCR. The sample holds around 100,000 clones, around 90% seen once. Specimen: CD4+ or CD8+ T cells sorted from blood, collected in a trial of the OX40 agonist ivuxolimab. Every receptor here comes from an adult with an advanced solid tumor such as melanoma, head and neck, liver or kidney cancer.

This clone is a singleton in its sample. The V call is TRBV19, the J call TRBJ2-7; 8 bases are a match to TRBD2. The CDR3 is 17 amino acids. Germline values: CDR1 LNHDA, CDR2 SQIVND (reference sequence). After removal of 5 bases from V and 2 bases from J, the junction contained 14 bases not matched to a gene. The CDR3 nucleotides read TGTGCCAGTAGTTCGCCCCGGAGTAGCGGGAACCCCTACGAGCAGTACTTC. Translated, it gives CASSSPRSSGNPYEQYF.

This chain joins TRBV5-1 and TRBJ1-1; D remains ambiguous. The CDR3 sequence is 14 residues long. V was shortened by 0 bases and J by 0 bases, with 6 bases between the two germline ends. Germline V gives CDR1 SGHRS, CDR2 YFSETQ. Written as DNA, the CDR3 is TGCGCCAGCAGCTTGGAACTCCTGAACACTGAAGCTTTCTTT. This sequence encodes CASSLELLNTEAFF.

The CDR3 here is CASSLRGQGGAKLFF. In DNA, the CDR3 is TGTGCCAGCAGCTTGCGCGGACAGGGAGGCGCGAAACTGTTTTTT. The chain employs TRBV5-4 and TRBJ1-4, with 8 bases aligning to TRBD1. V was clipped by 1 base and J by 11 bases; unmatched bases: 10. The CDR3 sequence is 15 residues long. CDR1 SGHNT and CDR2 YYREEE come from the germline V gene (reference sequence).

CDR3 sequence reads: CASRSVPGQGVNYGYTF. Here the CDR3 DNA reads TGTGCCAGCAGATCAGTCCCGGGACAGGGTGTTAACTATGGCTACACCTTC. The chain joins TRBV28 to TRBJ1-2; 9 nucleotides line up with TRBD1. Germline V gene data show CDR1 as MDHEN and CDR2 as SYDVKM. The junction had 12 bases not matched to a gene; V was cut back by 6 bases and J by 1 base. The CDR3 totals 17 residues.

The V and J genes are TRBV28 and TRBJ1-5; no clear D gene. Germline assignment: CDR1 MDHEN and CDR2 SYDVKM. The germline V and J ends were trimmed by 3 bases and 0 bases, with 6 bases remaining between them. The CDR3 consists of 14 residues. CDR3 protein: CASSFQYSNQPQHF. CDR3 DNA sequence: TGTGCCAGCAGTTTTCAGTATAGCAATCAGCCCCAGCATTTT. The full variable domain, rest sourced from reference TRBV28 and TRBJ1-5, is DVKVTQSSRYLVKRTGEKVFLECVQDMDHENMFWYRQDPGLGLRLIYFSYDVKMKEKGDIPEGYSVSREKKERFSLILESASTNQTSMYLCASSFQYSNQPQHFGDGTRLSIL.

The CDR3 reads CASSSTNPGLAGANEQFF. CDR3 nucleotide sequence: TGTGCCAGCAGCTCTACAAACCCGGGACTAGCGGGCGCTAATGAGCAGTTCTTC. The V call is TRBV7-9, the J call TRBJ2-1; TRBD2 aligns across 12 bases. The CDR3 covers 18 residues. J lost 7 bases, V lost 4 bases, and 14 bases had no gene match. CDR1 is SEHNR, CDR2 FQNEAQ, per germline (reference sequence). The full variable domain, in which reference TRBV7-9 and TRBJ2-1 provide the parts outside the CDR3, is DTGVSQNPRHKITKRGQNVTFRCDPISEHNRLYWYRQTLGQGPEFLTYFQNEAQLEKSRLLSDRFSAERPKGSFSTLEIQRTEQGDSAMYLCASSSTNPGLAGANEQFFGPGTRLTVL.

The rearrangement joins TRBV27 to TRBJ1-1; D gene unclear. Trimming removed 4 bases from V and 2 bases from J, with 8 bases in between. Germline V gene data show CDR1 as MNHEY and CDR2 as SMNVEV (reference sequence). The CDR3 is 13 residues long. The CDR3 loop reads CASSYVGNTEAFF. The DNA of the CDR3 is TGTGCCAGCAGTTATGTAGGTAACACTGAAGCTTTCTTT.

This chain links TRBV9 with TRBJ2-3; D call uncertain. Trimming cost V 3 bases and J 4 bases, with 9 bases left between them. Germline V gene sequence: CDR1 SGDLS, CDR2 YYNGEE. The CDR3 length is 13 residues. The CDR3 sequence is CASSGALADTQYF. In nucleotides, the CDR3 is TGTGCCAGCAGCGGGGCCCTGGCAGATACGCAGTATTTT.

The chain recombines TRBV6-6 with TRBJ2-7, with TRBD2 as a possible D gene (7 bases). The CDR3 consists of 15 residues. Germline values: CDR1 MNHNY, CDR2 SVGAGI (reference sequence). Trimming left V 2 bases short and J 2 bases short, with 13 bases between. This CDR3 reads CASSYGRGQTYEQYF. The CDR3 DNA sequence: TGTGCCAGCAGTTACGGGCGGGGGCAAACCTACGAGCAGTACTTC.

The V call is TRBV2, the J call TRBJ1-2; no clear D. Trimming cost V 5 bases and J 1 base, with 8 bases left between them. Looked up from germline, CDR1 is SNHLY and CDR2 is FYNNEI. CDR3 length: 13 residues. This CDR3 reads CASSMLGNYGYTF. In nucleotides, the CDR3 is TGTGCCAGCAGTATGTTGGGTAACTATGGCTACACCTTC.

V and J are TRBV6-1 and TRBJ1-5, with D possibly TRBD1 on 6 matching bases. The V end lost 9 bases, the J end lost 9 bases, and 18 bases lay between the germline ends. The CDR3 is made up of 13 amino acids. Germline-derived CDR1 and CDR2 are MNHNS and SASEGT. The CDR3 reads CASAQGLEGPQHF. Here the CDR3 DNA reads TGTGCCAGTGCTCAGGGGCTAGAGGGGCCCCAGCATTTT.

CDR3 nucleotides: TGTGCCACCTATGGTCCACCCCCCTTATCTGGCTACACCTTC. It encodes CATYGPPPLSGYTF. The chain links TRBV19 to TRBJ1-2; no reliable D call. This CDR3 contains 14 residues. The V end was cut by 10 bases, the J end by 7 bases, with 22 bases between. Germline V CDR1 and CDR2: LNHDA, SQIVND (reference sequence).

V usage is TRBV7-3 and J usage is TRBJ2-1; D is unresolved. There are 15 residues in the CDR3. The ends were cut back, 1 base at V and 7 bases at J, with 14 bases in the middle. Germline V CDR1 and CDR2: SGHTA, FQGTGA. The CDR3, as DNA: TGTGCCAGCAGCTTAATTGGCGGATTCAAAAATGAGCAGTTCTTC. Translating it yields CASSLIGGFKNEQFF.

About this clone itself: The junction departs from the called germline gene at one end, perhaps through a read error. V and J are TRBV30 and TRBJ1-2; D is ambiguous. CDR3 size: 12 residues. Germline V gives CDR1 GTSNPN, CDR2 SVGIG (reference sequence). CDR3 sequence: CAWAQAKYGYTF. The CDR3 DNA is TGTGCCTGGGCGCAGGCTAAGTATGGCTACACCTTC.

This sequence joins TRBV29-1 and TRBJ2-3, with 9 bases that match TRBD2. The J segment lost 0 bases and the V segment lost 0 bases, leaving 10 bases of the junction unmatched. CDR3 length equals 18 residues. The germline V gene has CDR1 SQVTM and CDR2 ANQGSEA. The CDR3 loop is CSVEDLVLAGVSTDTQYF. Here the CDR3 DNA reads TGCAGCGTTGAAGATCTGGTATTAGCGGGAGTCAGCACAGATACGCAGTATTTT.